The 22 T cell receptor beta chains below all came from one sample that was sequenced in a study of shared clonotypes between healthy human individuals. Method: immunoSEQ multiplex PCR; TCRdb's copy keeps in-frame clones and lacks some. Here the sample spans a few hundred thousand clones, 73% being singletons. The sample was memory CD4+ T cells sorted from blood. Subset given: CD45RA-negative fraction. These receptors originate from a man aged 25-45 years in good health.

The V and J genes are TRBV5-1 and TRBJ2-7; D is perhaps TRBD1 or TRBD2 (6 bases each). The CDR3 loop spans 16 amino acids. Per the germline V gene, CDR1 is SGHRS and CDR2 is YFSETQ. Trimming left V 4 bases short and J 9 bases short, with 26 bases between. In DNA, the CDR3 is TGCGCCAGCAGCCTGATGGTGGACACTGCGAAGGGGGGGCAGTACTTC. Translated, it gives CASSLMVDTAKGGQYF. Drawing the rest from reference TRBV5-1 and TRBJ2-7, the complete variable domain is KAGVTQTPRYLIKTRGQQVTLSCSPISGHRSVSWYQQTPGQGLQFLFEYFSETQRNKGNFPGRFSGRQFSNSRSEMNVSTLELGDSALYLCASSLMVDTAKGGQYFGPGTRLTVT.

V gene TRBV19 combines with J gene TRBJ2-1; 13 bases are shared with TRBD2. V was pared by 4 bases and J by 6 bases, with 12 bases of the junction left unmatched. The CDR3 covers 18 residues. Germline CDR1 LNHDA, CDR2 SQIVND (reference sequence). The CDR3 region is CASSSPYPLAGGGNEQFF. CDR3 DNA sequence: TGTGCCAGTAGTAGCCCCTATCCACTAGCGGGAGGGGGCAATGAGCAGTTCTTC.

J is TRBJ1-2 and V is TRBV11-2, with D hard to call. Germline CDR1 reads SGHAT; CDR2 reads FQNNGV. Trimming left V 6 bases short and J 8 bases short, with 19 bases between. The CDR3 totals 14 residues. DNA of the CDR3: TGTGCCAGCAGGACTAGCCGGTTTTCTGGCGGCTACACCTTC. Protein sequence: CASRTSRFSGGYTF.

CDR3 sequence: CASSLRGVYPGELFF. Here the CDR3 DNA reads TGTGCCAGCAGTTTAAGGGGCGTCTACCCCGGGGAGCTGTTTTTT. The rearrangement joins TRBV27 to TRBJ2-2; possible D gene TRBD1, 5 bases. Germline loops: CDR1 MNHEY, CDR2 SMNVEV (reference sequence). Between the trimmed V and J ends, which lost 2 bases and 6 bases, there was a span of 13 bases. This CDR3 contains 15 residues.

J is TRBJ2-5 and V is TRBV10-1; D gene uncertain. Germline V lookup: CDR1 WNHNN, CDR2 SYGVQD (reference sequence). The CDR3 consists of 13 residues. Trimming pared 4 bases from V and 3 bases from J, leaving 9 bases between. CDR3 residues: CASSVAPEETQYF. In DNA form, the CDR3 reads TGCGCCAGCAGTGTGGCGCCTGAAGAGACCCAGTACTTC.

This chain connects TRBV5-4 to TRBJ2-3; D gene unclear. Trimming pared 9 bases from V and 2 bases from J, leaving 7 bases between. Germline V gene lookup returns CDR1 SGHNT and CDR2 YYREEE (reference sequence). The CDR3 is made up of 11 amino acids. The CDR3 region has the DNA TGTGCCACCAGTACCACAGATACGCAGTATTTT. It yields the protein CATSTTDTQYF. The full variable domain, with the rest looked up from reference TRBV5-4 and TRBJ2-3, is ETGVTQSPTHLIKTRGQQVTLRCSSQSGHNTVSWYQQALGQGPQFIFQYYREEENGRGNFPPRFSGLQFPNYSSELNVNALELDDSALYLCATSTTDTQYFGPGTRLTVL.

The V call is TRBV6-1, the J call TRBJ1-1; D call uncertain. The CDR3 covers 13 residues. The germline V gene has CDR1 MNHNS and CDR2 SASEGT. Trimming shortened V by 4 bases and J by 5 bases, and 11 bases separated the two germline ends. CDR3 protein: CASSVTIQTEAFF. The CDR3 nucleotides read TGTGCCAGCAGTGTGACAATTCAGACTGAAGCTTTCTTT.

The V and J genes are TRBV2 and TRBJ2-6; no clear D. Trimming removed 6 bases from V and 1 base from J, with 7 bases in between. This CDR3 region has 14 residues. Germline CDR1 and CDR2: SNHLY and FYNNEI. The chain's CDR3 is CASSAQSGANVLTF. CDR3 nucleotide sequence: TGTGCCAGCAGCGCCCAATCTGGGGCCAACGTCCTGACTTTC.

V is TRBV18 and J is TRBJ2-3, with 9 bases matching TRBD2. Germline CDR1 KGHSH, CDR2 LQKENI. Trimming took 3 bases from V and 3 from J; bases not matched to a gene: 7. The CDR3 totals 16 residues. This CDR3 reads CASSPPREGPTDTQYF. The CDR3 coding sequence is TGTGCCAGCTCACCCCCGCGGGAGGGCCCAACAGATACGCAGTATTTT.

The J gene is TRBJ2-7, the V gene TRBV7-3; 14 bases fit TRBD2. This CDR3 is 17 amino acids long. Germline CDR1 SGHTA, CDR2 FQGTGA. V shed 0 bases and J 2 bases; nucleotides not matched to a gene: 3. The CDR3 sequence: CASSLTPTSGRAYEQYF. The CDR3 bases are TGTGCCAGCAGCTTAACGCCGACTAGCGGGAGGGCCTACGAGCAGTACTTC.

The chain employs TRBV5-4 and TRBJ1-4; TRBD1 aligns across 10 bases. The CDR3 covers 14 residues. The germline gives CDR1 SGHNT, CDR2 YYREEE (reference sequence). V lost 4 bases and J lost 8; bases outside the gene matches: 5. CDR3 in amino acids: CASSTMGQGEKLFF. CDR3 nucleotides: TGTGCCAGCAGCACGATGGGACAGGGGGAAAAACTGTTTTTT.

V and J are TRBV10-1 and TRBJ1-2; TRBD1 might be the D (5 bases). Germline V gene data show CDR1 as WNHNN and CDR2 as SYGVQD (reference sequence). V shed 7 bases and J shed 4 bases, with 25 bases lying between them. CDR3 length equals 17 residues. CDR3: CASTTNFSREKGYGYTF. As DNA, the CDR3 is TGCGCCAGCACCACAAATTTCAGCAGGGAAAAGGGCTATGGCTACACCTTC.

The chain links TRBV10-3 to TRBJ2-5; 9 nucleotides line up with TRBD1. This CDR3 has 14 amino acids. The germline V gene has CDR1 ENHRY and CDR2 SYGVKD. After removal of 4 bases from V and 4 bases from J, the junction contained 4 bases not matched to a gene. The CDR3, as DNA: TGTGCCATCAGTGTTGGACAGGGGAGAGAGACCCAGTACTTC. This codes for CAISVGQGRETQYF.

This chain connects TRBV6-1 to TRBJ2-1; 10 nucleotides match TRBD1. The germline gives CDR1 MNHNS, CDR2 SASEGT. The length of the CDR3 is 16 residues. The ends lost 0 bases at V and 7 bases at J; junction bases unmatched: 6. CDR3 in DNA: TGTGCCAGCAGTGAAGCCGGACAGGGGGTGAGGAATGAGCAGTTCTTC. Translating it yields CASSEAGQGVRNEQFF.

This clone was detected only once. V is TRBV5-6 and J is TRBJ2-2; D remains unclear. Trimming left V 0 bases short and J 3 bases short, with 0 bases between. Germline lookup yields CDR1 SGHDT and CDR2 YYEEEE. This CDR3 is built from 12 residues. The CDR3 DNA reads as TGTGCCAGCAGCTTGGACACCGGGGAGCTGTTTTTT. It is translated as CASSLDTGELFF.

This sequence joins TRBV19 and TRBJ1-3, with D possibly matching TRBD1 (5 bases). This CDR3 is built from 16 residues. V lost 7 bases to trimming and J lost 0 bases, with 16 bases between them. Germline CDR1 reads LNHDA; CDR2 reads SQIVND (reference sequence). DNA of the CDR3: TGTGCCAGTATTGAGGGGCCAGGTTACTCTGGAAACACCATATATTTT. This encodes CASIEGPGYSGNTIYF.

Points on this clone: Within the sample, other DNA sequences also encode this same CDR3. The chain employs TRBV7-2 and TRBJ2-5; 7 nucleotides match TRBD1. Trimming at V came to 4 bases and at J to 4 bases, leaving 3 bases not matched to a gene. Germline V gene sequence: CDR1 SGHTA, CDR2 FQGNSA. The CDR3 extends over 13 amino acids. The CDR3 coding sequence is TGTGCCAGCAGCTCCGGGACAGCAGAGACCCAGTACTTC. It yields the protein CASSSGTAETQYF.

Worth noting for this clone: Additional DNA sequences in this sample encode the identical CDR3. This rearrangement joins TRBV6-5 to TRBJ1-5, with 8 bases fitting TRBD1. Germline V gene lookup returns CDR1 MNHEY and CDR2 SVGAGI. With V trimmed by 5 bases and J by 4 bases, 4 bases remained unmatched. This CDR3 region has 14 residues. In DNA, the CDR3 is TGTGCCAGCAGTCCGACAGGGGCTAATCAGCCCCAGCATTTT. Its translation is CASSPTGANQPQHF.

This clone was found once. The chain is built from TRBV2 and TRBJ1-3; no definite D call. Germline assignment: CDR1 SNHLY and CDR2 FYNNEI. This CDR3 contains 15 residues. The ends were cut back, 2 bases at V and 0 bases at J, with 8 bases in the middle. CDR3: CASSEWALSGNTIYF. CDR3 nucleotides: TGTGCCAGCAGTGAATGGGCCCTCTCTGGAAACACCATATATTTT.

J is TRBJ2-7 and V is TRBV19; D is perhaps TRBD2 (5 bases). CDR1 and CDR2 (germline): LNHDA, SQIVND (reference sequence). The CDR3 is 13 amino acids. V was trimmed by 3 bases and J by 5 bases, leaving 11 bases between them. The CDR3 coding sequence is TGTGCCAGTAGTATCGCACTAGGGAACGAGCAGTACTTC. Encoded protein: CASSIALGNEQYF.

This clone was seen a few times. The genes are TRBV7-2 and TRBJ2-5; D ambiguous. The V gene lost 5 bases and the J gene lost 7 bases, with 14 bases spanning the gap. The CDR3 is 13 residues long. CDR1 and CDR2 from the germline V gene are SGHTA and FQGNSA. CDR3: CASSLEAEVTQYF. CDR3 DNA: TGTGCCAGCAGCCTTGAGGCAGAGGTGACCCAGTACTTC.

The V gene is TRBV11-2, the J gene TRBJ2-7; TRBD1 matches 7 bases. The germline gives CDR1 SGHAT, CDR2 FQNNGV. CDR3 size: 15 residues. After removal of 5 bases from V and 4 bases from J, the junction contained 11 bases not matched to a gene. The CDR3 here is CASSALQGNAYEQYF. CDR3 nucleotides: TGTGCCAGCAGCGCACTACAGGGGAACGCGTACGAGCAGTACTTC.